This T cell receptor (beta chain) derives from a study of shared clonotypes between healthy human individuals. The genomic DNA of each subset was split evenly across several immunoSEQ plates. Repertoires were generated with immunoSEQ multiplex PCR, while TCRdb's copy carries only in-frame clones and drops some. The table lists 2,100,000 or so clones, under 97% of them singletons. Study conclusions and caveats: Naive CD4 clonotypes overlapped across several donors at approximately 5%.

The CDR3 has 15 amino acids. Germline V gene data show CDR1 as SGHRS and CDR2 as YFSETQ. J gave up 0 bases and V 3 bases, and 1 base lay outside the gene matches. The table lists this clone with a count of one. As yet, its antigen is unknown. Donation came from healthy HIV-negative adults that had no recent acute infections or vaccinations. This chain connects TRBV5-1 to TRBJ2-3, with 10 bases lining up with TRBD1. Sequencing was done on a sample of naive CD4+ T cells sorted from blood. Subset in this sample: CD45RA+ positively selected. This TCR was sampled from a man between 18 and 29 years old in good health. CDR3: CASSSDRGSTDTQYF. DNA of the CDR3: TGCGCCAGCAGCTCGGACAGGGGGAGCACAGATACGCAGTATTTT.